These T cell receptor beta chains were read from a single sample in a study of T cells in Graves' hyperthyroidism and ophthalmopathy. TCRdb re-derived calls from the multiplex PCR reads in MiXCR, one entry per CDR3 protein. Among roughly 330,000 distinct CDR3 sequences listed, around a sixth were seen once. Sequenced: blood. Receptors were obtained from a man aged 25-45 years with Graves' hyperthyroidism. Each CDR3 is given with its conserved first and last residue. A D gene is named only where the DNA matches it firmly. Rows may omit the clone size; those that give it use once, few, many or a size class.

>TRBJ2-7|TRBD1|TRBV28|few
TGTGCCAGCAGTGGATGGGACAGAACCTACGAGCAGTACTTC
CASSGWDRTYEQYF
>TRBJ1-1|NA|TRBV7-9|few
TGTGCCAGCAGCCCCCGCGGCGGTACCCTCCGCGACACTGAAGCTTTCTTT
CASSPRGGTLRDTEAFF
>TRBJ2-1|TRBD1|TRBV18|NA
TGTGCCAGCTCAACCGGGACAGGGGGTCGGGAGCAGTTCTTC
CASSTGTGGREQFF
>TRBJ1-5|TRBD1|TRBV30|many
TGTGCCTGGAGTCGGGGGACAGATAGCAATCAGCCCCAGCATTTT
CAWSRGTDSNQPQHF
>TRBJ2-1|TRBD2|TRBV11-2|NA
TGTGCCAGCAGCCGGGAGGCATCCTACAATGAGCAGTTCTTC
CASSREASYNEQFF
>TRBJ2-2|NA|TRBV5-1|few
TGCGCCAGCAGCTCTTCCGGGACCTCCCGGGGGACCGGGGAGCTGTTTTTT
CASSSSGTSRGTGELFF
>TRBJ2-7|NA|TRBV20-1|many
TGCAGTGCTAGAGGGGGGACGGCTACCGACTACGAGCAGTACTTC
CSARGGTATDYEQYF
>TRBJ2-1|TRBD2|TRBV5-5|few
TGTGCCAGCAGCCGAGCCGGGACTAGGCAGGTCGGGATTGGCAATGAGCAGTTCTTC
CASSRAGTRQVGIGNEQFF
>TRBJ1-4|NA|TRBV18|NA
TGTGCCAGCTCACCGATCGTCCAGGGTAAAGAAAAACTGTTTTTT
CASSPIVQGKEKLFF
>TRBJ2-3|TRBD1|TRBV7-9|few
TGTGCCAGCAGACACGGCGATCCGGGACAGGGTTCACACACAGATACGCAGTATTTT
CASRHGDPGQGSHTDTQYF
>TRBJ1-1|NA|TRBV12-3/TRBV12-4|NA
TGTGCCAGCAGTTCAAGACAGGTGGGGTACACTGAAGCTTTCTTT
CASSSRQVGYTEAFF
>TRBJ2-7|NA|TRBV18|NA
TGTGCCAGCTCACCGGTAGAGAACACCTACGAGCAGTACTTC
CASSPVENTYEQYF
>TRBJ2-7|NA|TRBV4-1|NA
TGCGCCAGCAGCCACCCCGGGACTGTGCCTAACGAGCAGTACTTC
CASSHPGTVPNEQYF
>TRBJ2-7|NA|TRBV6-1|many
TGTGCCAGCAGGACCCAACTGCGCTACGAGCAGTACTTC
CASRTQLRYEQYF
>TRBJ2-7|NA|TRBV6-1|NA
TGTGCCAGCAGTGAAATGCGGTTTGGCGAGCAGTACTTC
CASSEMRFGEQYF
>TRBJ2-5|NA|TRBV7-9|many
TGTGCCAGCAGCTTAGTAGGGGAGCAAGAGACCCAGTACTTC
CASSLVGEQETQYF
>TRBJ1-1|TRBD1|TRBV19|few
TGTGCCAGTAGTTCCGGGACAGCTACAGAAGCTTTCTTT
CASSSGTATEAFF
>TRBJ2-1|NA|TRBV2|many
TGTGCCAGCAGTGAATGGGGAGGGGGACAGTTGAGTGAGCAGTTCTTC
CASSEWGGGQLSEQFF
>TRBJ2-5|NA|TRBV30|many
TGTGCCTGGAGTGTACAGATGATAGCCCAAGAGACCCAGTACTTC
CAWSVQMIAQETQYF
>TRBJ2-2|TRBD2|TRBV9|NA
TGTGCCAGCAGCGTAGAGGGGAGGGTTACCGGGGAGCTGTTTTTT
CASSVEGRVTGELFF